The 21 T cell receptor beta chains listed next were all sequenced from one sample in a study of T and B cells in COVID-19 patients. TRB was amplified from around 250-500 ng of blood genomic DNA. BIOMED2 TRB-A/B primer pools were used in multiplex TRB PCR. TCRdb reprocessed the multiplex PCR reads with MiXCR, giving one entry per CDR3 protein. The table has several thousand distinct CDR3 sequences, 25% to 35% seen once. The specimen was blood. The source is a human donor with active COVID-19.

A note on this clonotype: Germline and junction disagree at one end, which may indicate a read error. The chain uses TRBV18 and TRBJ2-3; D is uncertain. This CDR3 contains 12 residues. CDR1 and CDR2 (germline): KGHSH, LQKENI. The DNA of the CDR3 is TGTGCCAGCTCACGTCCAGAGATTCCCCTTTTTTTT. It is translated as CASSRPEIPLFF.

This clonotype is termed medium-sized. The V and J genes are TRBV29-1 and TRBJ2-1, with a weak D call TRBD1 (6 bases). The CDR3 has 15 residues. Germline CDR1 and CDR2: SQVTM and ANQGSEA. The V end lost 6 bases, the J end lost 6 bases, and 21 bases lay between the germline ends. The CDR3 region has the DNA TGCAGCGTCGCAGGGGAGAATTGGGGCTCCAATGAGCAGTTCTTC. Translating gives CSVAGENWGSNEQFF.

This clonotype appeared a few times. The V gene is TRBV6-6, the J gene TRBJ2-3; D is uncertain. Germline CDR1 MNHNY, CDR2 SVGAGI (reference sequence). Trimming removed 0 bases at V and 4 bases at J, with 5 bases between. This CDR3 is built from 13 residues. This chain's CDR3 is CASSYSGADTQYF. In DNA, the CDR3 is TGTGCCAGCAGTTACTCAGGTGCAGATACGCAGTATTTT.

V gene TRBV20-1 combines with J gene TRBJ2-1, with TRBD1 matching 7 bases. The V and J ends lost 5 bases and 0 bases, in that order; junction bases with no gene match: 10. CDR3 length: 16 residues. CDR1 is DFQATT, CDR2 SNEGSKA, per germline (reference sequence). As DNA, the CDR3 is TGCAGTGCTGGCCCCGGGACAGAAAGCTCCTACAATGAGCAGTTCTTC. It encodes CSAGPGTESSYNEQFF.

This clonotype was seen only a few times. V usage is TRBV15 and J usage is TRBJ1-6; a possible D gene is TRBD1 (6 bases). The CDR3 is made up of 14 amino acids. Trimming removed 10 bases at V and 7 bases at J, with 17 bases between. Germline V gene sequence: CDR1 LNHNV, CDR2 YYDKDF (reference sequence). The CDR3 coding sequence is TGTGCCAGGATGTGGAGGGGGAAAAATTCACCCCTCCACTTT. This sequence encodes CARMWRGKNSPLHF.

This clonotype is medium-sized in the sample. V is TRBV5-4 and J is TRBJ2-3, with 9 bases that match TRBD2. Losses at the gene ends were 3 bases for V and 0 bases for J; bases not matched to a gene: 11. Germline CDR1 and CDR2: SGHNT and YYREEE (reference sequence). The CDR3 has 18 residues. CDR3 region: CASSSFGSGGASTDTQYF. CDR3 nucleotides: TGTGCCAGCAGCTCCTTCGGTAGCGGGGGTGCTAGCACAGATACGCAGTATTTT.

The rearrangement links TRBV27 to TRBJ1-5; a weak D match, TRBD1 (5 bases). CDR1 and CDR2 from the germline V gene are MNHEY and SMNVEV (reference sequence). V shed 1 base and J shed 0 bases, with 7 bases lying between them. The CDR3 contains 15 residues. This CDR3 reads CASSLLGGSNQPQHF. CDR3 in DNA: TGTGCCAGCAGTTTATTGGGGGGTAGCAATCAGCCCCAGCATTTT.

By share of the sample, this clonotype is medium-sized (0.01 to 0.1%). The rearrangement uses TRBV29-1 and TRBJ1-2, with 12 nucleotides matching TRBD1. The length of the CDR3 is 16 residues. V lost 4 bases to trimming and J lost 8 bases; unmatched junction nucleotides: 14. CDR1 SQVTM and CDR2 ANQGSEA come from the germline V gene. The CDR3 is CSVGPSPGQGARGYTF. CDR3 in DNA: TGCAGCGTTGGCCCCTCCCCGGGACAGGGGGCGCGGGGCTACACCTTC. Based on the CDR3 plus reference TRBV29-1 and TRBJ1-2, the full variable domain is SAVISQKPSRDICQRGTSLTIQCQVDSQVTMMFWYRQQPGQSLTLIATANQGSEATYESGFVIDKFPISRPNLTFSTLTVSNMSPEDSSIYLCSVGPSPGQGARGYTFGSGTRLTVV.

The chain links TRBV27 to TRBJ1-1; D uncertain. Trimming pared 7 bases from V and 3 bases from J, leaving 6 bases between. Germline CDR1 MNHEY, CDR2 SMNVEV (reference sequence). The CDR3 runs 11 residues. The CDR3 DNA sequence: TGTGCCAGCACCGGCTACACTGAAGCTTTCTTT. It is translated as CASTGYTEAFF.

The DNA of the CDR3 is TGTGCCAGCAGTTTCTTGACAGGGTACCGCACCGGGGAGCTGTTTTTT. Translating gives CASSFLTGYRTGELFF. The rearrangement uses TRBV12-3 or TRBV12-4 and TRBJ2-2, with 7 bases identical to TRBD1. The CDR3 has 16 amino acids. J gave up 4 bases and V 3 bases, and 8 bases lay outside the gene matches.

This clonotype appeared a few times. The chain joins TRBV6-1 to TRBJ2-5; no definite D call. The germline V and J ends were trimmed by 1 base and 3 bases, with 6 bases remaining between them. This CDR3 is built from 13 residues. Germline CDR1 MNHNS, CDR2 SASEGT. CDR3 DNA: TGTGCCAGCAGTGAAGGCCTGGAAGAGACCCAGTACTTC. Translation: CASSEGLEETQYF.

This clonotype was seen a few times. The chain combines TRBV5-6 with TRBJ2-3; 8 positions match TRBD1. The CDR3 has 16 amino acids. Germline CDR1 SGHDT, CDR2 YYEEEE. Losses at the gene ends were 0 bases for V and 0 bases for J; bases not matched to a gene: 3. The CDR3 protein is CASSLAGGPSTDTQYF. CDR3 sequence (DNA): TGTGCCAGCAGCTTGGCAGGGGGCCCTAGCACAGATACGCAGTATTTT.

A few counts support this clonotype. The chain employs TRBV5-6 and TRBJ2-5, with D uncertain. Looked up from germline, CDR1 is SGHDT and CDR2 is YYEEEE. The CDR3 runs 12 residues. The V end lost 2 bases, the J end lost 5 bases, and 7 bases lay between the germline ends. CDR3 loop: CASSFRPETQYF. Here the CDR3 DNA reads TGTGCCAGCAGCTTTCGTCCCGAGACCCAGTACTTC. Based on the CDR3 plus reference TRBV5-6 and TRBJ2-5, the full variable domain is DAGVTQSPTHLIKTRGQQVTLRCSPKSGHDTVSWYQQALGQGPQFIFQYYEEEERQRGNFPDRFSGHQFPNYSSELNVNALLLGDSALYLCASSFRPETQYFGPGTRLLVL.

Judged by abundance, this clonotype is medium-sized (0.01 to 0.1%). V and J are TRBV5-6 and TRBJ2-7; D ambiguous. The V and J ends lost 2 bases and 3 bases respectively, with 21 bases between them. In germline, CDR1 is SGHDT, CDR2 YYEEEE. This CDR3 comprises 17 residues. CDR3 region: CASSFASQTLWGYEQYV. The CDR3 bases are TGTGCCAGCAGCTTTGCGTCACAAACCCTCTGGGGCTACGAGCAGTACGTC.

This clonotype rates as medium-sized. The chain links TRBV6-1 to TRBJ2-2; 11 nucleotides align to TRBD2. Unmatched junction bases numbered 4, after V lost 5 bases and J lost 5 bases. The CDR3 length is 15 residues. In germline, CDR1 is MNHNS, CDR2 SASEGT. CDR3 residues: CASSTLAGETGELFF. The CDR3 bases are TGTGCCAGCAGTACACTAGCGGGGGAGACCGGGGAGCTGTTTTTT.

Of note for this clonotype: No conserved phenylalanine or tryptophan ends this CDR3, so it is likely a read error. The limits of the CDR3 on the DNA are not certain, so only TCRdb's listed CDR3 is given. CDR3: CASSYEYRLFM. The V gene is TRBV6-6, the J gene TRBJ1-2. The CDR3 adds up to 11 amino acids, both ends counted. CDR1 MNHNY and CDR2 SVGAGI come from the germline V gene (reference sequence).

This clonotype is medium-sized within its sample. This sequence joins TRBV29-1 and TRBJ1-1; D unclear. CDR3 size: 13 residues. Germline CDR1 SQVTM, CDR2 ANQGSEA. Trimming removed 4 bases at V and 0 bases at J, with 9 bases between. The CDR3 is CSVVRSMNTEAFF. The CDR3 DNA follows: TGCAGCGTTGTAAGGTCCATGAACACTGAAGCTTTCTTT. Variable domain in full (rest from reference TRBV29-1 and TRBJ1-1): SAVISQKPSRDICQRGTSLTIQCQVDSQVTMMFWYRQQPGQSLTLIATANQGSEATYESGFVIDKFPISRPNLTFSTLTVSNMSPEDSSIYLCSVVRSMNTEAFFGQGTRLTVV.

DNA of the CDR3: TGTGCCAGCAGTGATCCCCACACAACCAACACTGAAGCTTTCTTT. Encoded protein: CASSDPHTTNTEAFF. The chain is built from TRBV6-4 and TRBJ1-1; D remains unclear. This CDR3 is 15 amino acids long. V shed 3 bases and J shed 2 bases, with 13 bases lying between them. Germline assignment: CDR1 MRHNA and CDR2 SNTAGT.

This chain joins TRBV19 and TRBJ2-2; D might be TRBD2 (6 bases). Germline CDR1 reads LNHDA; CDR2 reads SQIVND (reference sequence). The CDR3 covers 14 residues. Trimming pared 10 bases from V and 4 bases from J, leaving 16 bases between. The chain's CDR3 is CATLEVGGTGELFF. The CDR3 DNA follows: TGTGCCACCCTAGAGGTGGGGGGCACCGGGGAGCTGTTTTTT. Drawing the rest from reference TRBV19 and TRBJ2-2, the complete variable domain is DGGITQSPKYLFRKEGQNVTLSCEQNLNHDAMYWYRQDPGQGLRLIYYSQIVNDFQKGDIAEGYSVSREKKESFPLTVTSAQKNPTAFYLCATLEVGGTGELFFGEGSRLTVL.

This sequence joins TRBV20-1 and TRBJ2-1, with 15 positions matching TRBD2. Trimming at V came to 5 bases and at J to 8 bases, leaving 7 bases not matched to a gene. Germline lookup yields CDR1 DFQATT and CDR2 SNEGSKA (reference sequence). CDR3 size: 15 residues. The DNA of the CDR3 is TGCAGTGCTCTGGGACTAGCGGGGGGTTACGATGAGCAGTTCTTC. The encoded protein is CSALGLAGGYDEQFF.

The chain links TRBV18 to TRBJ1-5; perhaps TRBD1 as D (5 bases). CDR1 and CDR2 from the germline V gene are KGHSH and LQKENI. The CDR3 is 17 residues long. Trimming shortened V by 4 bases and J by 4 bases, and 20 bases separated the two germline ends. The CDR3 DNA reads as TGTGCCAGCTCACTCCGGGACGGGTCAGGGATTAATCAGCCCCAGCATTTT. This codes for CASSLRDGSGINQPQHF. Drawing the rest from reference TRBV18 and TRBJ1-5, the complete variable domain is NAGVMQNPRHLVRRRGQEARLRCSPMKGHSHVYWYRQLPEEGLKFMVYLQKENIIDESGMPKERFSAEFPKEGPSILRIQQVVRGDSAAYFCASSLRDGSGINQPQHFGDGTRLSIL.